Listed below are T cell receptor beta chains from one sample, sequenced in a study of shared clonotypes between healthy human individuals. The table came from immunoSEQ multiplex PCR; TCRdb's copy has only in-frame clones and leaves some out. The repertoire consists of approximately 2,000,000 clones, with roughly 92% occurring once and the leading ten covering more than 0.35%. The sample taken for sequencing was naive CD4+ T cells from PBMCs. These receptors were collected from a man between 18 and 35 years old in good health. Some clones in this sample may be carry-over from other donors' samples. CDR3s include the opening cysteine and the closing phenylalanine or tryptophan. Fields, in order: J gene, V gene, clone size, D gene, CDR3 DNA, CDR3 protein. A D gene is named only where the DNA matches it firmly. Size is omitted from some rows. Given values are once, few, many or a class for expanded clones.

j_gene: TRBJ2-6; v_gene: TRBV29-1; abundance: few; d_gene: .; CDR3nt: TGCAGCGTTGGGGTCTCTGGGGCCAACGTCCTGACTTTC; CDR3aa: CSVGVSGANVLTF
j_gene: TRBJ2-1; v_gene: TRBV5-5; abundance: .; d_gene: TRBD2; CDR3nt: TGTGCCAGCAGCTTGCGGGGGGTGGCCTCCTACAATGAGCAGTTCTTC; CDR3aa: CASSLRGVASYNEQFF
j_gene: TRBJ2-5; v_gene: TRBV14; abundance: .; d_gene: TRBD1; CDR3nt: TGTGCCAGCAGCCCGTTGGACAGGGGGCAAGAGACCCAGTACTTC; CDR3aa: CASSPLDRGQETQYF
j_gene: TRBJ2-3; v_gene: TRBV18; abundance: .; d_gene: .; CDR3nt: TGTGCCAGCTCCCTCGTTCAGGGGACAGATACGCAGTATTTT; CDR3aa: CASSLVQGTDTQYF
j_gene: TRBJ2-6; v_gene: TRBV27; abundance: .; d_gene: .; CDR3nt: TGTGCCAGCAGTTCCCCGGCCCTCTCTGGGGCCAACGTCCTGACTTTC; CDR3aa: CASSSPALSGANVLTF
j_gene: TRBJ2-7; v_gene: TRBV19; abundance: .; d_gene: .; CDR3nt: TGTGCCAGTAGTCGCCGGGGACCTTCGAACCCCTACGAGCAGTACTTC; CDR3aa: CASSRRGPSNPYEQYF
j_gene: TRBJ1-1; v_gene: TRBV19; abundance: .; d_gene: TRBD1; CDR3nt: TGTGCCAGTGCGGGACAGATCACTGAAGCTTTCTTT; CDR3aa: CASAGQITEAFF
j_gene: TRBJ1-1; v_gene: TRBV7-9; abundance: few; d_gene: TRBD1; CDR3nt: TGTGCCAGCAGCTCTCGGGACAGTGAAGCTTTCTTT; CDR3aa: CASSSRDSEAFF
j_gene: TRBJ1-6; v_gene: TRBV5-1; abundance: .; d_gene: TRBD1; CDR3nt: TGCGCCAGCAGCTTATATCCTCCGGGACAGAATTCACCCCTCCACTTT; CDR3aa: CASSLYPPGQNSPLHF
j_gene: TRBJ2-1; v_gene: TRBV7-3; abundance: .; d_gene: TRBD1; CDR3nt: TGTGCCAGCAGCCCCCACCGGACAGGGGAGGCAGGAGGGTTCTACAATGAGCAGTTCTTC; CDR3aa: CASSPHRTGEAGGFYNEQFF
j_gene: TRBJ1-3; v_gene: TRBV5-1; abundance: .; d_gene: .; CDR3nt: TGCGCCAGCAGATTTGGATCGACTGGAAACACCATATATTTT; CDR3aa: CASRFGSTGNTIYF
j_gene: TRBJ2-7; v_gene: TRBV20-1; abundance: .; d_gene: .; CDR3nt: TGCAGTGTAGGCCGCTACGAGCAGTACTTC; CDR3aa: CSVGRYEQYF
j_gene: TRBJ1-1; v_gene: TRBV7-3; abundance: .; d_gene: .; CDR3nt: TGTGCCAGCAGCTCTGATATGAACACTGAAGCTTTCTTT; CDR3aa: CASSSDMNTEAFF
j_gene: TRBJ1-5; v_gene: TRBV9; abundance: .; d_gene: TRBD1; CDR3nt: TGTGCCAGCAGCCCTTCGGGAGGGCAGGGGGGAGAGCCCCAGCATTTT; CDR3aa: CASSPSGGQGGEPQHF
j_gene: TRBJ1-3; v_gene: TRBV10-3; abundance: .; d_gene: .; CDR3nt: TGTGCCATCAGTGTCGGGGGTGGAAACACCATATATTTT; CDR3aa: CAISVGGGNTIYF
j_gene: TRBJ2-7; v_gene: TRBV28; abundance: .; d_gene: .; CDR3nt: TGTGCCAGCACCACCATCAAAAGGGGGAACGAGCAGTACTTC; CDR3aa: CASTTIKRGNEQYF
j_gene: TRBJ2-6; v_gene: TRBV7-3; abundance: .; d_gene: TRBD2; CDR3nt: TGTGCCAGCAGCTCATATCCCAGCGGGACCCCATGGCGGGCCAACGTCCTGACTTTC; CDR3aa: CASSSYPSGTPWRANVLTF
j_gene: TRBJ1-2; v_gene: TRBV28; abundance: few; d_gene: .; CDR3nt: TGTGCCAGCACCGACGGGGGCCTCACTAACTATGGCTACACCTTC; CDR3aa: CASTDGGLTNYGYTF
j_gene: TRBJ1-1; v_gene: TRBV19; abundance: few; d_gene: .; CDR3nt: TGTGCCAGTACCCCATCGGGACCCCGAAACACTGAAGCTTTCTTT; CDR3aa: CASTPSGPRNTEAFF
j_gene: TRBJ2-5; v_gene: TRBV6-1; abundance: .; d_gene: .; CDR3nt: TGTGCCAGCAGGATACAAGAGACCCAGTACTTC; CDR3aa: CASRIQETQYF
j_gene: TRBJ2-7; v_gene: TRBV29-1; abundance: .; d_gene: .; CDR3nt: TGCAGCGTTGAAGATCGAGTAGAGAGGGAGCGAAGTAGGAGCTCCTACGAGCAGTACTTC; CDR3aa: CSVEDRVERERSRSSYEQYF
j_gene: TRBJ2-1; v_gene: TRBV2; abundance: .; d_gene: .; CDR3nt: TGTGCCAGCAGTTACGACCGGACTCTAAACAATGAGCAGTTCTTC; CDR3aa: CASSYDRTLNNEQFF
j_gene: TRBJ2-5; v_gene: TRBV7-2; abundance: .; d_gene: .; CDR3nt: TGTGCCAGCAGTCTAGCAGGGCCGGGAGAGACCCAGTACTTC; CDR3aa: CASSLAGPGETQYF
j_gene: TRBJ1-5; v_gene: TRBV18; abundance: .; d_gene: .; CDR3nt: TGTGCCAGCTCACTTGGACAGATTGGCAATCAGCCCCAGCATTTT; CDR3aa: CASSLGQIGNQPQHF
j_gene: TRBJ1-4; v_gene: TRBV14; abundance: once; d_gene: .; CDR3nt: TGTGCCAGCAGCCAGATAACGGGTCAGACGGGTGAAAAACTGTTTTTT; CDR3aa: CASSQITGQTGEKLFF
j_gene: TRBJ1-6; v_gene: TRBV2; abundance: .; d_gene: TRBD1; CDR3nt: TGTGCCAGCCGACCCGGGACAGGGCGTGCACCCCTCCACTTT; CDR3aa: CASRPGTGRAPLHF
j_gene: TRBJ2-1; v_gene: TRBV11-3; abundance: .; d_gene: TRBD2; CDR3nt: TGTGCCAGCAGCTTAGTAGCGGGAGGGGGCGATGAGCAGTTCTTC; CDR3aa: CASSLVAGGGDEQFF
j_gene: TRBJ2-4; v_gene: TRBV19; abundance: .; d_gene: .; CDR3nt: TGTGCCAGTCAACCTCTAGCCAAAAACATTCAGTACTTC; CDR3aa: CASQPLAKNIQYF
j_gene: TRBJ1-3; v_gene: TRBV18; abundance: .; d_gene: .; CDR3nt: TGTGCCAGCTCACCACCCCAGGGTTCGGTTGGAAACACCATATATTTT; CDR3aa: CASSPPQGSVGNTIYF